A selection of T cell receptor beta chains follows, all from one sample in a study of naive and memory T cell subsets. TCRdb re-called the UMI-ligation and nested PCR reads through MiXCR, storing one row per CDR3 protein. The repertoire consists of 95,000 to 110,000 distinct CDR3 sequences, with about 14% occurring once and the leading ten covering roughly 2.8%. What was sequenced was naive CD8+ T cells from blood. These receptors were collected from a human donor in good health. Each CDR3 is given with its conserved first and last residue.

TRBV7-8	TRBJ2-3	CASSPTKVTQYF
TRBV2	TRBJ2-2	CASSGTSGDTGELFF
TRBV27	TRBJ2-1	CASTTGVGEQFF
TRBV7-9	TRBJ2-3	CASSLPPTDSTDTQYF
TRBV12-3/TRBV12-4	TRBJ2-3	CASSMVLAVIDTQYF
TRBV10-3	TRBJ2-5	CAISQPGLKETQYF
TRBV6-6	TRBJ2-3	CASSYLTGRTDTQYF
TRBV6-6	TRBJ2-5	CASSSTGVETQYF
TRBV27	TRBJ1-5	CASSLIGSNQPQHF
TRBV7-9	TRBJ2-1	CASSSSLEVHNEQFF
TRBV5-4	TRBJ2-3	CASRQPSTDTQYF
TRBV14	TRBJ1-1	CASSQDSEGPEAFF
TRBV10-3	TRBJ1-1	CAISEGTSPEAFF
TRBV5-5	TRBJ2-7	CASSFDRDRIYF
TRBV5-6	TRBJ2-1	CASSFDVAPYNEQFF
TRBV5-5	TRBJ2-7	CASSLGLRIEQYF
TRBV9	TRBJ2-7	CASSKGTSHEQYF
TRBV11-2	TRBJ2-3	CASGLSGGAADTQYF
TRBV4-2	TRBJ2-7	CASSQGAGQGETYEQYF
TRBV11-3	TRBJ2-1	CASSSDDYNEQFF
TRBV15	TRBJ2-7	CATSNGQGPFEQYF
TRBV20-1	TRBJ2-3	CSARSSGTSGGTYTQYF
TRBV5-5	TRBJ2-7	CASSLGGGEQYF
TRBV5-1	TRBJ2-3	CASSLDPQGTDTQYF
TRBV4-3	TRBJ1-4	CASSQDSINPAEKLFF
TRBV2	TRBJ2-3	CASSRDTQYF
TRBV7-9	TRBJ1-2	CASSLIRESASGYTF
TRBV7-9	TRBJ2-7	CASSLVQNYEQYF
TRBV19	TRBJ2-1	CASSMYRRTGNEQFF
TRBV11-2	TRBJ2-1	CASSQSDEQFF
TRBV28	TRBJ2-2	CASLYMGNTGELFF